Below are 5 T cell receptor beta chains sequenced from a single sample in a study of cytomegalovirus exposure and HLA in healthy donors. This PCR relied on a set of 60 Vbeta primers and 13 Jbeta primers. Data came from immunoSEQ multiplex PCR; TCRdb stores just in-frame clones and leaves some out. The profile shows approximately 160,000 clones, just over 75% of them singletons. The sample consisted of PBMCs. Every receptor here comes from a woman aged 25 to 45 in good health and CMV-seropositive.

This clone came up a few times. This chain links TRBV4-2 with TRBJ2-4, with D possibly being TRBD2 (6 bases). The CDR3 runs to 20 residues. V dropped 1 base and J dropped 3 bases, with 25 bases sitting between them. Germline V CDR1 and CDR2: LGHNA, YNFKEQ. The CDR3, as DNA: TGTGCCAGCAGCCAAGCAAGTCTTTTACGGGAGCTGATGGGCAAAAACATTCAGTACTTC. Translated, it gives CASSQASLLRELMGKNIQYF.

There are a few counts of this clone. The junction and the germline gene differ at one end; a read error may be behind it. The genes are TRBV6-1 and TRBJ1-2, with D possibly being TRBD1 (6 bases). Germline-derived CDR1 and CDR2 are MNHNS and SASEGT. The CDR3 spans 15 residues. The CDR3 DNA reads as TGTGCCAGCAGCGAAGGGGGGACTTATATCTATGGCTACACCTTC. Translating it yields CASSEGGTYIYGYTF.

The CDR3 bases are TGTGCCAGTCCCCAGACAGGTAGCAATCAGCCCCAGCATTTT. The encoded protein is CASPQTGSNQPQHF. This sequence joins TRBV19 and TRBJ1-5; maybe TRBD1 (6 bases). The germline V and J ends were trimmed by 8 bases and 0 bases, with 11 bases remaining between them. This CDR3 is built from 14 residues. From germline, CDR1 is LNHDA and CDR2 SQIVND (reference sequence).

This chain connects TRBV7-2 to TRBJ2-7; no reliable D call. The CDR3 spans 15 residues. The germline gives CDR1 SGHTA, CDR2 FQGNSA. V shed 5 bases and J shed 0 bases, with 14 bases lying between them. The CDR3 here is CASSLTDVTSYEQYF. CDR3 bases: TGTGCCAGCAGCCTGACTGACGTGACCTCCTACGAGCAGTACTTC.

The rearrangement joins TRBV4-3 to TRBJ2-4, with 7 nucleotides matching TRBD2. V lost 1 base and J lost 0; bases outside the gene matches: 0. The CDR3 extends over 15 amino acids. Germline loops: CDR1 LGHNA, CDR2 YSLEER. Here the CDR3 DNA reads TGCGCCAGCAGCCAAGTAGCGGGAGCCAAAAACATTCAGTACTTC. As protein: CASSQVAGAKNIQYF.